This TCR beta chain was captured in a study of cytomegalovirus exposure and HLA in healthy donors. General observations from the study: As a later analysis revealed, the rate of TCR association differed by HLA locus, with DRB1 most and HLA-C fewest. Many donors carried some public TCRs, although rarity characterized most TCR sequences.

Concerning this clone itself: Its target is not known.

This CDR3 has 12 amino acids. V was cut by 7 bases and J by 8 bases, with 14 bases left in between. Germline values: CDR1 MNHEY, CDR2 SVGAGI. Both 60 Vbeta primers and 13 Jbeta primers went into the PCR. Repertoires were generated with immunoSEQ multiplex PCR, while TCRdb's copy carries only in-frame clones and drops some. The sample lists over 90,000 clones, 60% to 80% occurring once. The clonotype was recovered from a man over 45 in good health and CMV-seropositive. This rearrangement joins TRBV6-5 to TRBJ1-2; D unresolved. The source material was PBMCs. DNA for the CDR3: TGTGCCAGCACGCGGGCAGGAGAAGGCTACACCTTC. It is translated as CASTRAGEGYTF.